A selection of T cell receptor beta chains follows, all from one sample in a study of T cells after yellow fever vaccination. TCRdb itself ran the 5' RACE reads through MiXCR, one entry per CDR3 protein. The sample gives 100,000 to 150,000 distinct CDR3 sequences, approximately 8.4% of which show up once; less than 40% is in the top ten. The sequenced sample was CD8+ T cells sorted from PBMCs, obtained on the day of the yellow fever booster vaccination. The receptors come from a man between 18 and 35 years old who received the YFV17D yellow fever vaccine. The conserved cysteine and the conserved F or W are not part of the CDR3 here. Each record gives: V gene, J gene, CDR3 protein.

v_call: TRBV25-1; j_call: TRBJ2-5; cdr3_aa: ASSRPGLKETQY
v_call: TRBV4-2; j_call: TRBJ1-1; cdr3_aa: ASSQEDREPANEAF
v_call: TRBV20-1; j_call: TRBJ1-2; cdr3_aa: SAVDREGGYT
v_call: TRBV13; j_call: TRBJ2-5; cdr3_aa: ASSKRTGGKETQY
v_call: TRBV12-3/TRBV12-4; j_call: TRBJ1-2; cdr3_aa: ASSDGPRDLYGYT
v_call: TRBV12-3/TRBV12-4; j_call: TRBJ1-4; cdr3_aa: ASSQLVGDATNEKLF
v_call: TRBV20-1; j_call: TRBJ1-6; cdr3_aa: SARDKSSGNSPLH
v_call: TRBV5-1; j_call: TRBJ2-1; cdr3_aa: ASSWMGGADEQF
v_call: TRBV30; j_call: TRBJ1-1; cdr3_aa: AWSYGSEAF
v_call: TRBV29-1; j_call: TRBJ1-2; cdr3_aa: SAPGTGDHYGYT
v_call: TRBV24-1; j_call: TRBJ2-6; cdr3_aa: ATSDFQTRRDGANVLT
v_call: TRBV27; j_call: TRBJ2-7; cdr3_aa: ASSTTAWNSYEQY
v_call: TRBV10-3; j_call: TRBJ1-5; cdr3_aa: AISEGGGNQPQH
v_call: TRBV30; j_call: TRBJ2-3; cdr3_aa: AWSVPLGPTDTQY
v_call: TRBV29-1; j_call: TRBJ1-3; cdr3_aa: SVQSGTENTIY
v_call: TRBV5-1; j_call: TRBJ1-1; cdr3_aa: ASSLAPGRSGGAF
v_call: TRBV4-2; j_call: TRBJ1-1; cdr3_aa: ASSPPGTGVNTEAF
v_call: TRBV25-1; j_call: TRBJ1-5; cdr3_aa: ASRETGSNQPQH
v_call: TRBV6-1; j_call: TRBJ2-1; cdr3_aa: ASSKRDRGLFDEQF
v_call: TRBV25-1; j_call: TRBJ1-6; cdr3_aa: ASSERGIHNSPLH
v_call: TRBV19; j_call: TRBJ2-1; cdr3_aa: ASSIFQVGSYNEQF
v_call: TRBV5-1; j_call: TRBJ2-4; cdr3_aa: ASSLGTDNALAKNIQY
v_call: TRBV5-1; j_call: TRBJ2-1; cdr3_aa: ASSWGGANEQF
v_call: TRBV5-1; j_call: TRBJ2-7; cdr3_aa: ASSVNRAAYEQY
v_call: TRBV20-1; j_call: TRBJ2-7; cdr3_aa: SMGSGPSYEQY
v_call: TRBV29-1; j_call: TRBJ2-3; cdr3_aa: SCNRDRGPTDTQY